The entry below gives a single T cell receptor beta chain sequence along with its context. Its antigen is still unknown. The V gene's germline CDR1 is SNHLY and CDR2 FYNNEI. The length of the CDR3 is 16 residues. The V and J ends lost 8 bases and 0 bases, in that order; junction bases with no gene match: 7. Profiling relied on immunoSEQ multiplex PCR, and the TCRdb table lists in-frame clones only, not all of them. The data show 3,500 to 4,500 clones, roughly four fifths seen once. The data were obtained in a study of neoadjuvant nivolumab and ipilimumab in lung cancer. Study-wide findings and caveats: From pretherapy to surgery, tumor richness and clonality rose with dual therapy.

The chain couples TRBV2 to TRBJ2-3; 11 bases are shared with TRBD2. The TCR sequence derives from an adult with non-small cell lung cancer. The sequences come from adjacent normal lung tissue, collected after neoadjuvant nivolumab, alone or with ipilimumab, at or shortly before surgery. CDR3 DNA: TGTGCCAGCGGCAGACTAGCGGGGACTAGCACAGATACGCAGTATTTT. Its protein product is CASGRLAGTSTDTQYF.